The entry below gives a single T cell receptor (beta chain) sequence along with its context. CDR1 is MDHEN, CDR2 SYDVKM, per germline. The CDR3 is 11 residues long. The ends were cut back, 3 bases at V and 7 bases at J, with 6 bases in the middle. This table comes from immunoSEQ multiplex PCR, and its TCRdb copy is limited to in-frame clones, with some not included. The sample records roughly 100,000 clones, around 75% being singletons. This specimen belongs to a study of blood T cell repertoires in COVID-19. V and J are TRBV28 and TRBJ1-2, with D uncertain. The specimen was peripheral blood. This clonotype was obtained from a human donor with acute or convalescent COVID-19. The donor label of this sample is uncertain. In DNA, the CDR3 is TGTGCCAGCAGTTTCCGCGGTGGCTACACCTTC. It translates to CASSFRGGYTF.